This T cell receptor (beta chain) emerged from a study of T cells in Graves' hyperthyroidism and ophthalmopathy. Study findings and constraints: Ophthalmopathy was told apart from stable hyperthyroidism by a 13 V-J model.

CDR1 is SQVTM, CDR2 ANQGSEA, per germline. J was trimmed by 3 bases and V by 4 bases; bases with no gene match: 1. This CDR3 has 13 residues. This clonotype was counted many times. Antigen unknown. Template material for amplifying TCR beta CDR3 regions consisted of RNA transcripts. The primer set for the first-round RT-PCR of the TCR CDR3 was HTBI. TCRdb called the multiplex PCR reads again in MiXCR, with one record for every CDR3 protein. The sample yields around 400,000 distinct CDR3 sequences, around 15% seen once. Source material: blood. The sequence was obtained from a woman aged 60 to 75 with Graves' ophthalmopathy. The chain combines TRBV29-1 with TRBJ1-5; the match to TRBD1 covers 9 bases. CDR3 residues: CSVGTGANQPQHF. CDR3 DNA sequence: TGCAGCGTTGGGACAGGGGCCAATCAGCCCCAGCATTTT. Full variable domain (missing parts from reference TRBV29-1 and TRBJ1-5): SAVISQKPSRDICQRGTSLTIQCQVDSQVTMMFWYRQQPGQSLTLIATANQGSEATYESGFVIDKFPISRPNLTFSTLTVSNMSPEDSSIYLCSVGTGANQPQHFGDGTRLSIL.